These 18 T cell receptor beta chains were sequenced from one sample in a study of CD8 T cells in ankylosing spondylitis. Study results and caveats: Blood from ankylosing spondylitis patients appeared to carry a characteristic roughly 8-variant TCR beta motif.

From the 5' RACE reads, TCRdb called clonotypes with MiXCR, one entry per CDR3 protein. Of 200,000 to 250,000 distinct CDR3 sequences in the sample, 7.3% were seen once. For these TCRs, the target antigens are not known. The sequencing input was blood, either unsorted or a sorted T cell fraction (not recorded which). These receptors were collected from a male donor with ankylosing spondylitis.

The sample holds a few counts of this clonotype. The chain has TRBV7-6 and TRBJ2-7, with D uncertain. V dropped 4 bases and J dropped 0 bases, with 13 bases sitting between them. The V gene's germline CDR1 is SGHVS and CDR2 FNYEAQ. This CDR3 spans 15 amino acids. The CDR3 here is CASSYAIGYSYEQYF. The CDR3 DNA reads as TGTGCCAGCAGCTACGCCATCGGGTACTCCTACGAGCAGTACTTC.

This clonotype has at least ten counts. V usage is TRBV4-3 and J usage is TRBJ2-5; D might be TRBD2 (6 bases). Trimming took off 4 bases at V and 0 bases at J, with 15 bases between the two ends. Germline assignment: CDR1 LGHNA and CDR2 YSLEER. CDR3 length equals 16 residues. Here the CDR3 DNA reads TGCGCCAGCAGCCCCCTGGGGGGAGCTAACCAAGAGACCCAGTACTTC. Translating it yields CASSPLGGANQETQYF.

This clonotype was counted ten times or more. V is TRBV7-9 and J is TRBJ2-4; D may match TRBD1 or TRBD2 (5 bases each). CDR1 is SEHNR, CDR2 FQNEAQ, per germline (reference sequence). There are 14 residues in the CDR3. The V end lost 4 bases, the J end lost 7 bases, and 14 bases lay between the germline ends. CDR3 coding DNA: TGTGCCAGCAGCTACGGGACCGCGGGCAACATTCAGTACTTC. It translates to CASSYGTAGNIQYF.

Note on this clonotype: Being one base from a much bigger clone, this may be a read error. V gene TRBV11-2 combines with J gene TRBJ2-1, with a weak D call TRBD1 (6 bases). CDR1 is SGHAT, CDR2 FQNNGV, per germline. The CDR3 sequence is 12 residues long. CDR3 in amino acids: CDSSSTGTEQFF. The CDR3 DNA reads as TGTGACAGCAGCTCGACAGGCACTGAGCAGTTCTTC.

This clonotype was detected ten times or more. The chain uses TRBV28 and TRBJ2-7; perhaps TRBD1 as D (5 bases). Per germline, CDR1 MDHEN and CDR2 SYDVKM. V shed 3 bases and J shed 3 bases, with 15 bases lying between them. The CDR3 is 15 amino acids. In nucleotides, the CDR3 is TGTGCCAGCAGTTTCCCCCTGACAGCCTACTACGAGCAGTACTTC. Protein sequence: CASSFPLTAYYEQYF. Variable domain in full (rest from reference TRBV28 and TRBJ2-7): DVKVTQSSRYLVKRTGEKVFLECVQDMDHENMFWYRQDPGLGLRLIYFSYDVKMKEKGDIPEGYSVSREKKERFSLILESASTNQTSMYLCASSFPLTAYYEQYFGPGTRLTVT.

In its sample, this clonotype was seen many times. The rearrangement links TRBV11-2 to TRBJ1-2, with a weak D call TRBD1 (5 bases). This CDR3 has 17 amino acids. V was clipped by 2 bases and J by 4 bases, with 20 bases between them. Per germline, CDR1 SGHAT and CDR2 FQNNGV. Here the CDR3 reads CASSLRGKGPAPYGYTF. CDR3 nucleotides: TGTGCCAGCAGCTTACGGGGGAAGGGGCCGGCCCCCTATGGCTACACCTTC.

The table lists this clonotype with many counts. The gene calls are TRBV29-1 and TRBJ2-7, with TRBD1 matching 11 bases. This CDR3 has 12 amino acids. V dropped 6 bases and J dropped 7; count of bases not matched to a gene: 5. Germline V gene sequence: CDR1 SQVTM, CDR2 ANQGSEA. The CDR3 is CSVGQGASEQYF. CDR3 in DNA: TGCAGCGTCGGACAGGGGGCGAGTGAGCAGTACTTC.

This clonotype occurred many times. This chain links TRBV12-3 or TRBV12-4 with TRBJ1-5, with TRBD1 matching 7 bases. Trimming removed 2 bases from V and 7 bases from J; junction bases left unmatched: 5. There are 14 residues in the CDR3. The CDR3 coding sequence is TGTGCCAGCAGTTTACGGCAGGACAGGCAGCCCCAGCATTTT. Residues: CASSLRQDRQPQHF.

The chain recombines TRBV7-6 with TRBJ2-1, with a possible D match to TRBD2 (6 bases). This CDR3 comprises 11 residues. V gave up 5 bases and J gave up 9 bases, with 8 bases separating them. The germline gives CDR1 SGHVS, CDR2 FNYEAQ. The CDR3 region is CASSRDSEQFF. CDR3 coding DNA: TGTGCCAGCAGCCGGGACTCTGAGCAGTTCTTC.

This clonotype was found many times. The rearrangement links TRBV20-1 to TRBJ1-6, with D possibly TRBD1 on 5 matching bases. Trimming pared 5 bases from V and 3 bases from J, leaving 11 bases between. Germline V gives CDR1 DFQATT, CDR2 SNEGSKA (reference sequence). The CDR3 length is 14 residues. CDR3 nucleotide sequence: TGCAGTGCTGGTGACAGAAACTATAATTCACCCCTCCACTTT. Residues: CSAGDRNYNSPLHF.

This chain connects TRBV10-2 to TRBJ1-1; the D is unclear. Germline V gives CDR1 WSHSY, CDR2 SAAADI. V lost 8 bases to trimming and J lost 3 bases, with 16 bases between them. This CDR3 region has 14 residues. Here the CDR3 reads CASHLGSSYTEAFF. The CDR3 nucleotides read TGCGCCAGCCACCTCGGCAGCAGCTACACTGAAGCTTTCTTT.

This clonotype was detected many times. The chain has TRBV27 and TRBJ2-7, with D unclear. V lost 3 bases and J 0 bases, leaving 9 bases between the germline ends. The CDR3 sequence is 14 residues long. The germline CDR1 and CDR2 sequences are MNHEY and SMNVEV (reference sequence). The CDR3 DNA is TGTGCCAGCAGTTTCGTCGGCAGCTCCTACGAGCAGTACTTC. Its translation is CASSFVGSSYEQYF.

The chain is built from TRBV7-9 and TRBJ2-7; 8 positions agree with TRBD1. The V gene end was trimmed by 5 bases and the J gene end by 6 bases; junction bases not matched to a gene: 9. The germline gives CDR1 SEHNR, CDR2 FQNEAQ (reference sequence). This CDR3 has 14 residues. CDR3 region: CASSLGQGRGEQYF. CDR3 coding DNA: TGTGCCAGCAGCCTCGGACAGGGTCGAGGCGAGCAGTACTTC.

This clonotype appeared many times. The CDR3 DNA is TGCGCCAGCAGCCACGGACCCGGGGCTAACAATGAGCAGTTCTTC. As protein: CASSHGPGANNEQFF. The chain employs TRBV4-1 and TRBJ2-1; D tentatively fits TRBD1 or TRBD2 (5 bases each). The CDR3 spans 15 residues. The V end was cut by 3 bases, the J end by 5 bases, with 14 bases between. Germline V gene data show CDR1 as MGHRA and CDR2 as YSYEKL.

Ten or more counts support this clonotype. The chain recombines TRBV3-1 with TRBJ2-7; the D gene is possibly TRBD1 (5 bases). Trimming stripped 1 base from V and 3 bases from J, with 10 bases between. Germline CDR1 reads LGHDT; CDR2 reads YNNKEL (reference sequence). The CDR3 contains 14 residues. The CDR3 region has the DNA TGTGCCAGCAGCCAAGGGACATCAGACTACGAGCAGTACTTC. Its protein product is CASSQGTSDYEQYF.

This clonotype has at least ten counts. This rearrangement joins TRBV6-5 to TRBJ1-1, with D perhaps matching TRBD1 (6 bases). Germline CDR1 and CDR2: MNHEY and SVGAGI. Deletions cut 0 bases from V and 4 bases from J, with 9 bases between. This CDR3 is 14 amino acids long. CDR3 in amino acids: CASSYSEGGTEAFF. The CDR3 DNA is TGTGCCAGCAGTTACTCGGAGGGGGGCACTGAAGCTTTCTTT.

This clonotype has at least ten counts. The rearrangement uses TRBV28 and TRBJ2-3; 7 bases agree with TRBD1. V trimming: 7 bases; J trimming: 7 bases; junction bases outside the gene matches: 11. CDR1 and CDR2 from the germline V gene are MDHEN and SYDVKM. This CDR3 has 14 amino acids. The CDR3 reads CASTLSNRGYTQYF. Written as DNA, the CDR3 is TGTGCCAGCACTCTGTCCAACAGGGGATATACGCAGTATTTT.

This clonotype has only a few counts. The genes are TRBV20-1 and TRBJ2-7; weak D call: TRBD2 (7 bases). The CDR3 extends over 15 amino acids. The germline CDR1 and CDR2 sequences are DFQATT and SNEGSKA (reference sequence). V was shortened by 1 base and J by 4 bases, with 17 bases between the two germline ends. In nucleotides, the CDR3 is TGCAGTGCTAGAGGAGGGGGGGGACGACGGTACGAGCAGTACTTC. Its translation: CSARGGGGRRYEQYF.